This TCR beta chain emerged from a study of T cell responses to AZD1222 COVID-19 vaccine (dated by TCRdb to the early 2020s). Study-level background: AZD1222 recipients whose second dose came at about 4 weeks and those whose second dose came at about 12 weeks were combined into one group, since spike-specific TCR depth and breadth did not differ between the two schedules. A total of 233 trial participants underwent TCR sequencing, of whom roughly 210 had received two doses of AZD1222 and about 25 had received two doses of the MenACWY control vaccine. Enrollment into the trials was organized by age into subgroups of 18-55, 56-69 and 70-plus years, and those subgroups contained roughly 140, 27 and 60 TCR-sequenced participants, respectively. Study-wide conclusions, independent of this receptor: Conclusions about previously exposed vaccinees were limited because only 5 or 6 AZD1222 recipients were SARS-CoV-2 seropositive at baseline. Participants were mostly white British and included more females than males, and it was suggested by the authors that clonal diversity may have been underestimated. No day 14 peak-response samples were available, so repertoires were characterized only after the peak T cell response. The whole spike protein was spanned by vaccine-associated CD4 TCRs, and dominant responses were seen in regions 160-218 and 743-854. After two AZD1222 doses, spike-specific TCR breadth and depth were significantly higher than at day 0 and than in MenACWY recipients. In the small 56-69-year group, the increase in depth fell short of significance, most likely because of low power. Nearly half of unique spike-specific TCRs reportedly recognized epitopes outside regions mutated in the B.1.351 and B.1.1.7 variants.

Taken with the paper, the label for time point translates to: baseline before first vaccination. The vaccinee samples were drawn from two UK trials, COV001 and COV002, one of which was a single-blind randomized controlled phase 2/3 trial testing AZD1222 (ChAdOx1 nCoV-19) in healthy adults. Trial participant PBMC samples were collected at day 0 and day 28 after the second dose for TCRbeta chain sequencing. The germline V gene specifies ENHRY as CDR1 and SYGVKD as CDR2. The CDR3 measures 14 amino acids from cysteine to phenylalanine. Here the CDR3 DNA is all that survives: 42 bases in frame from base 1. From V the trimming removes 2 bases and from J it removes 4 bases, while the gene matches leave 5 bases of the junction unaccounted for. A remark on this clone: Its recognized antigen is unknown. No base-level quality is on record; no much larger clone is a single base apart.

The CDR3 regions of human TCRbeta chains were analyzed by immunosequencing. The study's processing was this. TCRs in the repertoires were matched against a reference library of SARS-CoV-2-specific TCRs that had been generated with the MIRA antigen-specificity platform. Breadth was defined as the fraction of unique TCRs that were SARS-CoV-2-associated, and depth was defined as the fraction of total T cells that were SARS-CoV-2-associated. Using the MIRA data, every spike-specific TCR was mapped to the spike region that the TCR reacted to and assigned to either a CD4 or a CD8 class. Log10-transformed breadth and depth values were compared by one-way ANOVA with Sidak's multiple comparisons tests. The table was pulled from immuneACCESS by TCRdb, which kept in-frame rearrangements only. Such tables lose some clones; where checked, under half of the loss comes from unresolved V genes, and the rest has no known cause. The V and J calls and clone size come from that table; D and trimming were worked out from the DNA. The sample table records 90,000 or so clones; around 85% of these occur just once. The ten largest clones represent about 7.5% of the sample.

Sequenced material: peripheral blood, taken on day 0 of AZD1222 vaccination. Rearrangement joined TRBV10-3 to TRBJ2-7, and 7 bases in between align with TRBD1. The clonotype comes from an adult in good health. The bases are TGTGCCATCAGTGAGCCGGGGACAGATTACGAGCAGTACTTC. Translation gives CAISEPGTDYEQYF.